This T cell receptor beta chain appears in the sequencing data of a study of T cells in Graves' hyperthyroidism and ophthalmopathy. A lack of ophthalmopathy progression within 18 months defined stable Graves' hyperthyroidism. It was uncontrolled infection, other autoimmune disease, pregnancy or lactation that excluded patients. Every diagnosis used clinical symptoms, serum thyroxine and TRAb, thyroid ultrasound and orbital computed tomography. General observations from the study: Ophthalmopathy was distinguished from stable hyperthyroidism by 13 V-J signatures.

The CDR3 spans 16 residues. Germline CDR1 reads WNHNN; CDR2 reads SYGVQD (reference sequence). Trimming cost V 0 bases and J 2 bases; bases outside gene matches: 7. Amplified TCR beta CDR3 regions came from RNA transcripts. HTBI primers were used for first-round RT-PCR of the TCR CDR3. Via MiXCR, TCRdb re-called the multiplex PCR reads, giving one row per CDR3 protein. The profile shows roughly 380,000 distinct CDR3 sequences, more than 11% of them singletons. Turning to this clonotype: Its antigen remains unknown.

This receptor was taken from a woman aged 55-69 years with Graves' hyperthyroidism. Material for sequencing was blood. V is TRBV10-1 and J is TRBJ2-7; 7 nucleotides match TRBD1. In DNA, the CDR3 is TGCGCCAGCAGTGAGTCGATATCGGGGACAGCCTACGAGCAGTACTTC. This gives the protein CASSESISGTAYEQYF.